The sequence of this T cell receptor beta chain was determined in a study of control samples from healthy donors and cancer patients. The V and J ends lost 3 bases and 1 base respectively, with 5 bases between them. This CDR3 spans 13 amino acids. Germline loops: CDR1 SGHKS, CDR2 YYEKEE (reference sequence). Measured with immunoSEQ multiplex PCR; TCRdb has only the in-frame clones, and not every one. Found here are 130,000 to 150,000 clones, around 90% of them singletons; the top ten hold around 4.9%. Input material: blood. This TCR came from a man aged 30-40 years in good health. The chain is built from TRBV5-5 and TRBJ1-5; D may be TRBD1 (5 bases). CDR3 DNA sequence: TGTGCCAGCAGCTGGGACAGCAATCAGCCCCAGCATTTT. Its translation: CASSWDSNQPQHF.